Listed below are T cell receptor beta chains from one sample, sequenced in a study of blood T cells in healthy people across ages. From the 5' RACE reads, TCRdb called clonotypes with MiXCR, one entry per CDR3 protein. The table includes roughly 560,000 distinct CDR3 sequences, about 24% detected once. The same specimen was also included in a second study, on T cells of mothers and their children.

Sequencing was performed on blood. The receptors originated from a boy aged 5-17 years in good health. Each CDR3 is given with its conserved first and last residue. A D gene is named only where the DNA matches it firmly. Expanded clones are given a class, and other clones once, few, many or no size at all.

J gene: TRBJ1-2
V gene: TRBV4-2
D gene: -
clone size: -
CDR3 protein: CASSQGQGYTF
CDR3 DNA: TGTGCCAGCAGCCAGGGTCAGGGCTACACCTTC

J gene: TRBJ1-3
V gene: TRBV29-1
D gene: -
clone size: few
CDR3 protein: CSASDSSGNTIYF
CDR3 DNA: TGCAGCGCCTCGGACAGCTCTGGAAACACCATATATTTT

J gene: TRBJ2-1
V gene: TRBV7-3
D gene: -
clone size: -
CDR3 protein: CASSLSPSDEQFF
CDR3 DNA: TGTGCCAGCAGCTTATCCCCTAGCGATGAGCAGTTCTTC

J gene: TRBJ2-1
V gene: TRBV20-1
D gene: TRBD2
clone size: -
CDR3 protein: CSARGLEREGVNEQFF
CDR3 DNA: TGCAGTGCTAGGGGATTAGAGCGGGAGGGAGTAAATGAGCAGTTCTTC

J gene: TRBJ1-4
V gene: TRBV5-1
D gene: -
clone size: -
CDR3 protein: CASSLFTTENEKLFF
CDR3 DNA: TGCGCCAGCAGCTTGTTTACGACAGAGAATGAAAAACTGTTTTTT

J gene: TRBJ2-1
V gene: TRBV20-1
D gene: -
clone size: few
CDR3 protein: CSAQDSLGPLYNEQFF
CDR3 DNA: TGCAGTGCACAGGACAGCTTAGGGCCCCTATACAATGAGCAGTTCTTC

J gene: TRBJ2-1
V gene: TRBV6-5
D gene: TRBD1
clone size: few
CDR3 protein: CASSYDAGGVRNEQFF
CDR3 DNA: TGTGCCAGCAGTTACGACGCAGGGGGCGTTAGGAATGAGCAGTTCTTC

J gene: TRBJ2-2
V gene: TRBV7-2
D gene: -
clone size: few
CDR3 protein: CASSLNRRENTGELFF
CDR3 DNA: TGTGCCAGCAGCTTAAATCGGCGGGAGAACACCGGGGAGCTGTTTTTT

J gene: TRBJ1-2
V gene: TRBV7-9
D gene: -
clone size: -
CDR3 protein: CASSSSAGYTF
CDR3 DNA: TGTGCCAGCAGCTCGTCGGCTGGCTACACCTTC

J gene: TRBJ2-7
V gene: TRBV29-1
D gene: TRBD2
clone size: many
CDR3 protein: CSVVPTSGRSYEQYF
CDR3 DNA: TGCAGCGTTGTGCCGACTAGCGGGAGATCCTACGAGCAGTACTTC

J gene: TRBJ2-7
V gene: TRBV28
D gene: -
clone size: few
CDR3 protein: CASSFTQRATTYEQYF
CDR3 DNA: TGTGCCAGCAGTTTCACCCAGCGGGCTACTACCTACGAGCAGTACTTC

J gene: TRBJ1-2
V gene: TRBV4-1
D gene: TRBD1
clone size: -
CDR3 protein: CASGARAGGNYTF
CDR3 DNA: TGCGCCAGCGGAGCAAGGGCAGGGGGCAACTACACCTTC

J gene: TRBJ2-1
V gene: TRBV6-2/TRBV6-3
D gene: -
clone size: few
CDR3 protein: CASSFLGGPYNEQFF
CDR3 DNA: TGTGCCAGCAGCTTTTTGGGGGGGCCCTACAATGAGCAGTTCTTC

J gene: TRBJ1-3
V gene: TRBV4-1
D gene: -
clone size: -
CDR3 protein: CASSQDGVPSSGNTIYF
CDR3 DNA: TGCGCCAGCAGCCAAGATGGGGTACCGAGCTCTGGAAACACCATATATTTT

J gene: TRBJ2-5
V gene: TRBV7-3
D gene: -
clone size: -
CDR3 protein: CACSLMGGGETQYF
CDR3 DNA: TGTGCCTGCAGCTTAATGGGGGGCGGGGAGACCCAGTACTTC

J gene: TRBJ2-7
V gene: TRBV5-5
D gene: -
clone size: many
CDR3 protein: CASSLAGFEQYF
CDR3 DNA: TGTGCCAGCAGCTTGGCAGGCTTCGAGCAGTACTTC

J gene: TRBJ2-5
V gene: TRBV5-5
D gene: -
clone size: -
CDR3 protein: CASSKQGLEGTQYF
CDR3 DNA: TGTGCCAGCAGCAAACAGGGACTGGAGGGGACCCAGTACTTC

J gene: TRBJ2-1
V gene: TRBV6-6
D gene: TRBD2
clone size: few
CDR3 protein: CASSFRLAGESGNEQFF
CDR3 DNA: TGTGCCAGCAGTTTCCGACTAGCGGGAGAGTCCGGCAATGAGCAGTTCTTC

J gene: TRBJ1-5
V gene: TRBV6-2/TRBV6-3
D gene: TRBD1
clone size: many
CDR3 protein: CASSQRDRGGNQPQHF
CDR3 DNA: TGTGCCAGCAGTCAACGGGACAGGGGGGGCAATCAGCCCCAGCATTTT

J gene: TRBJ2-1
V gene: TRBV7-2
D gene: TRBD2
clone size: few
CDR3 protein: CASSLRYLAGGKREQFF
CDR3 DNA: TGTGCCAGCAGCTTACGGTACCTAGCGGGAGGGAAGCGTGAGCAGTTCTTC

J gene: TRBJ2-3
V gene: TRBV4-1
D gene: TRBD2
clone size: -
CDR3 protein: CASGGLAGLGTDTQYF
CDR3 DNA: TGCGCCAGCGGGGGACTAGCGGGATTGGGTACAGATACGCAGTATTTT

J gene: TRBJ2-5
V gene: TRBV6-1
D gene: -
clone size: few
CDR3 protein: CASSPRRVVGEETQYF
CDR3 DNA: TGTGCCAGCAGTCCTCGCCGGGTGGTAGGGGAAGAGACCCAGTACTTC

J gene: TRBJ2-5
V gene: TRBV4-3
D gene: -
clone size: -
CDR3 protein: CASSRVGFSETQYF
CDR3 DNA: TGCGCCAGCAGCCGCGTCGGGTTCTCGGAGACCCAGTACTTC

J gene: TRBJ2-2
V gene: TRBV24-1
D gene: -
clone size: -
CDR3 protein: CATSDSLVGELFF
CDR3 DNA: TGTGCCACCAGTGATTCATTGGTCGGGGAGCTGTTTTTT

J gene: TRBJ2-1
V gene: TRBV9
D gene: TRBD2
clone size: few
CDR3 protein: CASSEAGPTYNEQFF
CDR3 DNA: TGTGCCAGCAGCGAAGCGGGACCGACCTACAATGAGCAGTTCTTC

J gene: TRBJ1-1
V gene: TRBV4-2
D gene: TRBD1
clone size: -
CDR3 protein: CASSQAGGNTEAFF
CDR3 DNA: TGTGCCAGCAGCCAAGCAGGGGGGAACACTGAAGCTTTCTTT

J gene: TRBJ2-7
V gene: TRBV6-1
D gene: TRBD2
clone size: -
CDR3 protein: CASSTGTSGIGYEQYF
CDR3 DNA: TGTGCCAGCAGTACCGGGACTAGCGGGATTGGGTACGAGCAGTACTTC

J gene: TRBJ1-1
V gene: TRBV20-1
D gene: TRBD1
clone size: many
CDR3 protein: CSARRDSNTEAFF
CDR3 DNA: TGCAGTGCCCGCAGGGACAGCAACACTGAAGCTTTCTTT

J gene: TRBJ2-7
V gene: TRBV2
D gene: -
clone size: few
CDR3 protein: CASTRGLTPNEQYF
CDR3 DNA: TGTGCCAGCACCAGGGGACTGACTCCCAACGAGCAGTACTTC

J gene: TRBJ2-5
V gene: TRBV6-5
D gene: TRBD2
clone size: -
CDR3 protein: CASSPTSVETQYF
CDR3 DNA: TGTGCCAGCAGTCCGACTAGCGTGGAGACCCAGTACTTC

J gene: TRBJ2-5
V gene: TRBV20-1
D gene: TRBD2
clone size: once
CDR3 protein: CSATPGGPWETQYF
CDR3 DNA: TGCAGTGCTACACCGGGAGGGCCGTGGGAGACCCAGTACTTC

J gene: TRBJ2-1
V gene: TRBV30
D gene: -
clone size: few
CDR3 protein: CAWSVGGSYNEQFF
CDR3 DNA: TGTGCCTGGAGTGTAGGGGGCTCCTACAATGAGCAGTTCTTC

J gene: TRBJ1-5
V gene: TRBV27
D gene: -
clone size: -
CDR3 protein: CASSRGTMGNQPQHF
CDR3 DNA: TGTGCCAGCAGTAGGGGGACAATGGGCAATCAGCCCCAGCATTTT

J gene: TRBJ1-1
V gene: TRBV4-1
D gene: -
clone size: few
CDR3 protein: CASSQDNFDSGTEAFF
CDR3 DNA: TGCGCCAGCAGCCAAGATAATTTCGACAGTGGCACTGAAGCTTTCTTT

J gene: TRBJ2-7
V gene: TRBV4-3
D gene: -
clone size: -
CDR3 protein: CASSQEGQSYEQYF
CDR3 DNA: TGCGCCAGCAGCCAGGAGGGACAGTCTTACGAGCAGTACTTC

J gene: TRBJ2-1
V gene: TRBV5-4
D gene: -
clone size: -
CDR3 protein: CASSLREGDLYNEQFF
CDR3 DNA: TGTGCCAGCAGCTTAAGGGAGGGGGATTTATACAATGAGCAGTTCTTC

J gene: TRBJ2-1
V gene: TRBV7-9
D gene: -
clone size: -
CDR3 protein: CASSREIDEQFF
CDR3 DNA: TGTGCCAGCAGCCGGGAAATTGATGAGCAGTTCTTC

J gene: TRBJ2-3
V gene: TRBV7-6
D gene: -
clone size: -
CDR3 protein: CASSVGYTQYF
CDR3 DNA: TGTGCCAGCAGCGTAGGATATACGCAGTATTTT